The clone carrying this T cell receptor (beta chain) was counted only a few times. This sample was taken from a study of identical twins. The V gene lost 6 bases and the J gene lost 4 bases, with 14 bases spanning the gap. The CDR3 spans 14 residues. CDR1 is MNHNS, CDR2 SASEGT, per germline. TCRdb fed the 5' RACE reads into MiXCR, producing one record per CDR3 protein. The table shows around 1.7 million distinct CDR3 sequences, with roughly a third occurring only once. The chain recombines TRBV6-1 with TRBJ2-3; D may match TRBD1 or TRBD2 (5 bases each). The source of this sequence is a newborn girl in good health. Input material: cord blood. CDR3: CASSLRDASDTQYF. In DNA, the CDR3 is TGTGCCAGCAGCCTCCGGGACGCTTCAGATACGCAGTATTTT.